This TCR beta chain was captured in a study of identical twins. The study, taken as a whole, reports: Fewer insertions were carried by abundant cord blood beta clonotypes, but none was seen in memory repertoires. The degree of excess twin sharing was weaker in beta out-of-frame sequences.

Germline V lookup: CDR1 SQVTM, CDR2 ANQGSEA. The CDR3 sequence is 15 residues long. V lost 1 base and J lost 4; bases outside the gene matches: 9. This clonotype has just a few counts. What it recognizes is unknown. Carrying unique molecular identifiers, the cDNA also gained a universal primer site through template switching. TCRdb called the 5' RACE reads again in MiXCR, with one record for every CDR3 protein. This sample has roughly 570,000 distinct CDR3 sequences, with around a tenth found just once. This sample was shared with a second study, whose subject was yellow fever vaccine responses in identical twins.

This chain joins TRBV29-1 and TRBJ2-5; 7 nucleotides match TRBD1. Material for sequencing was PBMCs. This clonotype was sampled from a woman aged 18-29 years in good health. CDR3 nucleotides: TGCAGCGTTGAAGCCTTGGGGTCAGGGGGAGAGACCCAGTACTTC. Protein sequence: CSVEALGSGGETQYF.